The 28 T cell receptor beta chains listed next were all sequenced from one sample in a study of control samples from healthy donors and cancer patients. TCRdb's table, derived via immunoSEQ multiplex PCR, lists solely in-frame clones and lacks some. The profile shows tens of thousands of clones, roughly 87% of them singletons. The source material was blood. The receptors were sampled from a man in his forties or fifties in good health.

This clone was observed a single time. V is TRBV30 and J is TRBJ2-7; D perhaps matches TRBD1 (8 bases). V was shortened by 2 bases and J by 3 bases, with 20 bases between the two germline ends. This CDR3 region has 16 residues. Germline CDR1 GTSNPN, CDR2 SVGIG (reference sequence). The CDR3 nucleotides read TGTGCCTGGAGTACTCGGGGGGCAGGGGGCTTCTACGAGCAGTACTTC. Translated: CAWSTRGAGGFYEQYF.

The J gene is TRBJ2-2, the V gene TRBV18, with 7 positions matching TRBD1. CDR3 length: 15 amino acids. V dropped 1 base and J dropped 6; count of bases not matched to a gene: 5. Germline CDR1 reads KGHSH; CDR2 reads LQKENI. CDR3 in amino acids: CASSPLTGVAGELFF. DNA for the CDR3: TGTGCCAGCTCACCACTCACAGGGGTGGCCGGGGAGCTGTTTTTT.

The chain has TRBV9 and TRBJ2-3, with D perhaps being TRBD1 or TRBD2 (5 bases each). CDR1 is SGDLS and CDR2 is YYNGEE in the germline V gene. V shed 2 bases and J shed 2 bases, with 15 bases lying between them. The CDR3 has 16 amino acids. The CDR3 reads CASSVGPVRVTDTQYF. The CDR3 DNA reads TGTGCCAGCAGCGTGGGGCCCGTGCGGGTCACAGATACGCAGTATTTT.

This chain joins TRBV7-2 and TRBJ1-3; 9 bases line up with TRBD1. V shed 4 bases and J 0 bases; nucleotides not matched to a gene: 1. The CDR3 is 15 amino acids. Per the germline V gene, CDR1 is SGHTA and CDR2 is FQGNSA. In nucleotides, the CDR3 is TGTGCCAGCAGCTCGGACAGGGGCTCTGGAAACACCATATATTTT. Protein product: CASSSDRGSGNTIYF.

This clone was seen once. In DNA, the CDR3 is TGTGCCAGCAGACCGCAGGGGGCGGGCAATCAGCCCCAGCATTTT. Residues: CASRPQGAGNQPQHF. The V and J genes are TRBV6-5 and TRBJ1-5, with TRBD1 identical over 8 bases. This CDR3 contains 15 residues. Germline lookup yields CDR1 MNHEY and CDR2 SVGAGI. The junction had 6 bases not matched to a gene; V was cut back by 6 bases and J by 2 bases.

This rearrangement joins TRBV28 to TRBJ1-3; D possibly corresponds to TRBD1 (5 bases). CDR1 is MDHEN and CDR2 is SYDVKM in the germline V gene. This CDR3 region has 14 residues. V was clipped by 4 bases and J by 1 base, with 8 bases between them. The CDR3 loop reads CASSSQGSGNTIYF. DNA of the CDR3: TGTGCCAGCAGTTCCCAGGGTTCTGGAAACACCATATATTTT.

V usage is TRBV6-5 and J usage is TRBJ2-7; 11 nucleotides match TRBD1. The ends lost 4 bases at V and 5 bases at J; junction bases unmatched: 1. Germline CDR1 and CDR2: MNHEY and SVGAGI. The CDR3 sequence is 13 residues long. The CDR3 bases are TGTGCCAGCAGTTGGACAGGGGGCAACGAGCAGTACTTC. Its protein product is CASSWTGGNEQYF.

The chain recombines TRBV28 with TRBJ1-1, with D possibly being TRBD1 (5 bases). CDR1 and CDR2 (germline): MDHEN, SYDVKM. The CDR3 length is 12 residues. Trimming removed 10 bases from V and 2 bases from J, with 11 bases in between. CDR3: CAIRVANTEAFF. In nucleotides, the CDR3 is TGTGCCATCAGGGTCGCTAACACTGAAGCTTTCTTT.

As to this clone: Other DNA sequences in the sample encode the same CDR3. This chain links TRBV7-8 with TRBJ2-7, with 8 positions matching TRBD2. Looked up from germline, CDR1 is SGHVS and CDR2 is FQNEAQ. Germline trimming cut 1 base from V and 2 bases from J; bases unmatched to any gene: 13. This CDR3 comprises 18 residues. The CDR3 nucleotides read TGTGCCAGCAGCTTAGGGCGGGGGAGGGCGGGAGGTACCTACGAGCAGTACTTC. It specifies CASSLGRGRAGGTYEQYF.

The chain carries TRBV4-3 and TRBJ1-6, with a weak D call TRBD1 (5 bases). Trimming cost V 4 bases and J 10 bases, with 17 bases left between them. Looked up from germline, CDR1 is LGHNA and CDR2 is YSLEER. This CDR3 has 15 residues. In DNA form, the CDR3 reads TGCGCCAGCAGCCCGGGGACGGCATATGGGTCACCCCTCCACTTT. This codes for CASSPGTAYGSPLHF.

This chain links TRBV7-7 with TRBJ2-7; D perhaps matches TRBD1 (6 bases). Germline V gene lookup returns CDR1 SSHAT and CDR2 FNYEAQ (reference sequence). V lost 1 base to trimming and J lost 5 bases, with 9 bases between them. The CDR3 sequence is 13 residues long. The CDR3 here is CASSLEQGDEQYF. The CDR3 coding sequence is TGTGCCAGCAGCTTAGAACAGGGAGACGAGCAGTACTTC. Full variable domain (outside the CDR3, taken from reference TRBV7-7 and TRBJ2-7): GAGVSQSPRYKVTKRGQDVTLRCDPISSHATLYWYQQALGQGPEFLTYFNYEAQPDKSGLPSDRFSAERPEGSISTLTIQRTEQRDSAMYRCASSLEQGDEQYFGPGTRLTVT.

This rearrangement joins TRBV29-1 to TRBJ2-1; D not resolved. The CDR3 is 15 residues long. The V end was cut by 3 bases, the J end by 4 bases, with 16 bases between. Germline CDR1 reads SQVTM; CDR2 reads ANQGSEA. CDR3 nucleotide sequence: TGCAGCGTTGAGAGTACCCAAACAGCTTACAATGAGCAGTTCTTC. It is translated as CSVESTQTAYNEQFF.

This chain connects TRBV5-6 to TRBJ2-1; D not resolved. Between the trimmed V and J ends, which lost 2 bases and 8 bases, there was a span of 5 bases. The V gene's germline CDR1 is SGHDT and CDR2 YYEEEE. This CDR3 region has 11 residues. The chain's CDR3 is CASSFVYEQFF. Written as DNA, the CDR3 is TGTGCCAGCAGCTTCGTATATGAGCAGTTCTTC.

The rearrangement joins TRBV19 to TRBJ2-2, with TRBD2 as a possible D gene (6 bases). The CDR3 sequence is 14 residues long. V shed 10 bases and J shed 1 base, with 13 bases lying between them. CDR1 is LNHDA and CDR2 is SQIVND in the germline V gene (reference sequence). The CDR3 reads CATRDFGNTGELFF. The CDR3 nucleotides read TGTGCCACCCGGGACTTCGGGAACACCGGGGAGCTGTTTTTT.

The chain recombines TRBV7-6 with TRBJ1-1; no definite D call. This CDR3 contains 15 residues. Germline V lookup: CDR1 SGHVS, CDR2 FNYEAQ. Trimming left V 5 bases short and J 2 bases short, with 15 bases between. Here the CDR3 reads CASSPGYRENTEAFF. The CDR3 DNA reads as TGTGCCAGCAGCCCCGGATATCGGGAAAACACTGAAGCTTTCTTT.

V usage is TRBV29-1 and J usage is TRBJ2-1, with TRBD1 identical over 9 bases. With 5 bases clipped from V and 5 bases from J, the junction kept 10 bases outside the gene matches. Germline-derived CDR1 and CDR2 are SQVTM and ANQGSEA. This CDR3 spans 15 amino acids. The CDR3 bases are TGCAGCGTTCCACGATTACAGGGGGCCGACAATGAGCAGTTCTTC. Residues: CSVPRLQGADNEQFF.

The chain links TRBV6-5 to TRBJ1-2, with D possibly TRBD1 on 5 matching bases. Trimming cost V 2 bases and J 0 bases, with 7 bases left between them. Germline V gene sequence: CDR1 MNHEY, CDR2 SVGAGI. This CDR3 is built from 14 residues. Here the CDR3 reads CASSYGRANYGYTF. The CDR3 DNA reads as TGTGCCAGCAGTTACGGCAGGGCTAACTATGGCTACACCTTC.

The CDR3 DNA reads as TGTGCCAGCAGCCCGCCGGGCGGGACTGAAGCTTTCTTT. Protein product: CASSPPGGTEAFF. The chain joins TRBV27 to TRBJ1-1; D is unclear. V lost 6 bases to trimming and J lost 5 bases, with 13 bases between them. Per the germline V gene, CDR1 is MNHEY and CDR2 is SMNVEV (reference sequence). CDR3 length: 13 residues.

The chain uses TRBV2 and TRBJ1-5; D ambiguous. V shed 6 bases and J shed 0 bases, with 6 bases lying between them. CDR1 and CDR2 from the germline V gene are SNHLY and FYNNEI. The CDR3 spans 13 residues. CDR3 loop: CASREYSNQPQHF. The CDR3, as DNA: TGTGCCAGCAGGGAATATAGCAATCAGCCCCAGCATTTT.

V usage is TRBV11-2 and J usage is TRBJ2-7; a possible D gene is TRBD2 (5 bases). The CDR3 is 12 amino acids. V shed 2 bases and J shed 6 bases, with 8 bases lying between them. The germline gives CDR1 SGHAT, CDR2 FQNNGV. This CDR3 is CASSLSGGEQYF. DNA for the CDR3: TGTGCCAGCAGCTTAAGCGGCGGCGAGCAGTACTTC.

The rearrangement links TRBV5-1 to TRBJ2-7; TRBD2 is a possible D gene (5 bases). The CDR3 covers 13 residues. Germline assignment: CDR1 SGHRS and CDR2 YFSETQ. V shed 4 bases and J shed 1 base, with 9 bases lying between them. DNA of the CDR3: TGCGCCAGCAGCCGAACGGGGTCCTACGAGCAGTACTTC. It is translated as CASSRTGSYEQYF. The variable domain in full, completed from reference TRBV5-1 and TRBJ2-7, reads KAGVTQTPRYLIKTRGQQVTLSCSPISGHRSVSWYQQTPGQGLQFLFEYFSETQRNKGNFPGRFSGRQFSNSRSEMNVSTLELGDSALYLCASSRTGSYEQYFGPGTRLTVT.

The V call is TRBV19, the J call TRBJ1-5; D unclear. Looked up from germline, CDR1 is LNHDA and CDR2 is SQIVND (reference sequence). The V end was cut by 3 bases, the J end by 4 bases, with 4 bases between. The CDR3 consists of 12 residues. The CDR3 region is CASSMLNQPQHF. The CDR3 nucleotides read TGTGCCAGTAGTATGCTGAATCAGCCCCAGCATTTT.

This clone was detected once. The rearrangement uses TRBV2 and TRBJ2-1; tentative D call: TRBD1 (5 bases). The CDR3 runs 15 residues. Per germline, CDR1 SNHLY and CDR2 FYNNEI. The V end was cut by 7 bases, the J end by 0 bases, with 13 bases between. The CDR3 loop reads CASNKDTSSYNEQFF. The CDR3 DNA reads as TGTGCCAGCAATAAGGACACGAGCTCCTACAATGAGCAGTTCTTC.

V usage is TRBV28 and J usage is TRBJ1-3, with D tentatively TRBD1 (5 bases). Trimming stripped 1 base from V and 3 bases from J, with 19 bases between. Germline V gene sequence: CDR1 MDHEN, CDR2 SYDVKM. This CDR3 region has 18 residues. For the CDR3, the DNA is TGTGCCAGCAGTTTATACAAGGGGCTCCGAGTAGGTGGAAACACCATATATTTT. It translates to CASSLYKGLRVGGNTIYF.

The chain combines TRBV5-1 with TRBJ2-7, with 8 bases lining up with TRBD1. This CDR3 contains 14 residues. CDR1 and CDR2 from the germline V gene are SGHRS and YFSETQ. The V and J ends lost 3 bases and 4 bases, in that order; junction bases with no gene match: 6. The CDR3: CASSYQGAAYEQYF. As DNA, the CDR3 is TGCGCCAGCAGCTACCAGGGGGCAGCGTACGAGCAGTACTTC. Using reference TRBV5-1 and TRBJ2-7 for the parts outside the CDR3, the full variable domain is KAGVTQTPRYLIKTRGQQVTLSCSPISGHRSVSWYQQTPGQGLQFLFEYFSETQRNKGNFPGRFSGRQFSNSRSEMNVSTLELGDSALYLCASSYQGAAYEQYFGPGTRLTVT.

The chain has TRBV7-2 and TRBJ1-5, with 7 bases aligning to TRBD1. CDR1 and CDR2 from the germline V gene are SGHTA and FQGNSA. V lost 4 bases to trimming and J lost 0 bases; unmatched junction nucleotides: 3. This CDR3 has 15 amino acids. For the CDR3, the DNA is TGTGCCAGCAGCTGGGGGACAGATAGCAATCAGCCCCAGCATTTT. This translates into CASSWGTDSNQPQHF.

This chain joins TRBV3-1 (or the pseudogene TRBV3-2) and TRBJ2-1, with 13 bases identical to TRBD2. Trimming cost V 1 base and J 8 bases; bases outside gene matches: 2. CDR1 is LGHDT, CDR2 YNNKEL, per germline (reference sequence). The CDR3 length is 15 residues. CDR3 residues: CASSQGLAGGHEQFF. The CDR3, as DNA: TGTGCCAGCAGCCAAGGACTAGCGGGAGGACATGAGCAGTTCTTC.

The chain has TRBV2 and TRBJ2-3, with no clear D. This CDR3 spans 11 amino acids. Germline V gives CDR1 SNHLY, CDR2 FYNNEI. Trimming cost V 6 bases and J 4 bases, with 5 bases left between them. DNA of the CDR3: TGTGCCAGCAGAGCGCCAGATACGCAGTATTTT. Translation gives CASRAPDTQYF.